This passage covers 28 T cell receptor beta chains from one sample sequenced in a study of T cell changes during pregnancy in multiple sclerosis. Data came from immunoSEQ multiplex PCR; TCRdb stores just in-frame clones and leaves some out. In the table there are 60,000 to 75,000 clones, 80% to 95% of which are singletons. Sequences were derived from peripheral blood, sampled in the second trimester of pregnancy. The receptors were gathered from a female donor with multiple sclerosis, enrolled in a pregnancy study.

V is TRBV4-1 and J is TRBJ2-1; maybe TRBD2 (5 bases). Germline V gene data show CDR1 as MGHRA and CDR2 as YSYEKL. The CDR3 extends over 16 amino acids. Trimming shortened V by 1 base and J by 0 bases, and 10 bases separated the two germline ends. The CDR3 sequence is CASSQVGKSSYNEQFF. The DNA of the CDR3 is TGCGCCAGCAGCCAAGTCGGGAAGAGCTCCTACAATGAGCAGTTCTTC.

The chain links TRBV4-3 to TRBJ2-3; TRBD2 matches 9 bases. Trimming removed 1 base from V and 4 bases from J; junction bases left unmatched: 6. CDR3 length: 16 residues. Per germline, CDR1 LGHNA and CDR2 YSLEER. CDR3 region: CASSQAASGTSDTQYF. CDR3 in DNA: TGCGCCAGCAGCCAAGCGGCTAGCGGGACATCAGATACGCAGTATTTT.

CDR3 residues: CASREDSGELFF. In DNA, the CDR3 is TGTGCCAGCAGGGAGGATTCCGGGGAGCTGTTTTTT. The chain uses TRBV27 and TRBJ2-2; a possible D gene is TRBD2 (5 bases). The germline V and J ends were trimmed by 6 bases and 6 bases, with 8 bases remaining between them. Germline V gene lookup returns CDR1 MNHEY and CDR2 SMNVEV (reference sequence). The CDR3 consists of 12 residues.

On this clone itself: Other DNA sequences from this sample encode an identical CDR3 as well. The chain links TRBV11-3 to TRBJ2-3, with 9 bases aligning to TRBD1. Germline CDR1 reads SGHNT; CDR2 reads YENEEA. V dropped 5 bases and J dropped 3; count of bases not matched to a gene: 6. This CDR3 has 15 residues. As DNA, the CDR3 is TGTGCCAGCAGCCCGGGACAGGGCGGAACAGATACGCAGTATTTT. Translating it yields CASSPGQGGTDTQYF.

The chain employs TRBV10-3 and TRBJ2-1; perhaps TRBD1 as D (5 bases). The CDR3 spans 16 residues. Trimming cost V 2 bases and J 1 base, with 12 bases left between them. Looked up from germline, CDR1 is ENHRY and CDR2 is SYGVKD. CDR3 coding DNA: TGTGCCATCAGTGAGGCGGAGACAGATTCCTACAATGAGCAGTTCTTC. It specifies CAISEAETDSYNEQFF.

This clone showed up just once. CDR3 region: CASSPGEGRAFF. In DNA, the CDR3 is TGTGCCAGCAGCCCCGGAGAGGGAAGGGCTTTCTTT. The V gene is TRBV5-6, the J gene TRBJ1-1; D remains unclear. Germline loops: CDR1 SGHDT, CDR2 YYEEEE. The CDR3 runs 12 residues. Trimming removed 4 bases from V and 11 bases from J, with 15 bases in between.

The rearrangement joins TRBV15 to TRBJ1-6, with 9 nucleotides matching TRBD1. This CDR3 comprises 16 residues. Germline lookup yields CDR1 LNHNV and CDR2 YYDKDF (reference sequence). J gave up 9 bases and V 1 base, and 7 bases lay outside the gene matches. In DNA form, the CDR3 reads TGTGCCACCAGCAGAGTTGTAGGACAGGGGAGTTCACCCCTCCACTTT. Protein sequence: CATSRVVGQGSSPLHF.

The chain combines TRBV30 with TRBJ1-1; TRBD1 might be the D (5 bases). The germline V and J ends were trimmed by 1 base and 2 bases, with 14 bases remaining between them. This CDR3 spans 15 amino acids. From germline, CDR1 is GTSNPN and CDR2 SVGIG (reference sequence). Here the CDR3 reads CAWSGWGRANTEAFF. The CDR3 nucleotides are TGTGCCTGGAGTGGGTGGGGCAGAGCCAACACTGAAGCTTTCTTT.

The chain uses TRBV7-9 and TRBJ1-2; the match to TRBD1 covers 9 bases. J lost 5 bases, V lost 1 base, and 5 bases had no gene match. The CDR3 runs to 15 residues. Looked up from germline, CDR1 is SEHNR and CDR2 is FQNEAQ (reference sequence). CDR3 loop: CASSLVGQGPYGYTF. DNA for the CDR3: TGTGCCAGCAGCTTAGTCGGACAGGGGCCATATGGCTACACCTTC.

The chain employs TRBV7-3 and TRBJ2-1; 7 nucleotides line up with TRBD2. CDR3 length equals 16 residues. Losses at the gene ends were 6 bases for V and 0 bases for J; bases not matched to a gene: 8. Germline CDR1 reads SGHTA; CDR2 reads FQGTGA. This CDR3 reads CASSNDRLASYNEQFF. CDR3 nucleotide sequence: TGTGCCAGCAGTAATGACCGACTAGCCTCCTACAATGAGCAGTTCTTC.

The J gene is TRBJ2-3, the V gene TRBV5-1, with 7 bases aligning to TRBD2. V trimming: 0 bases; J trimming: 2 bases; junction bases outside the gene matches: 3. The CDR3 loop spans 15 amino acids. CDR1 SGHRS and CDR2 YFSETQ come from the germline V gene. This CDR3 is CASSLGDYNTDTQYF. CDR3 in DNA: TGCGCCAGCAGCTTGGGGGACTATAACACAGATACGCAGTATTTT.

V is TRBV7-2 and J is TRBJ2-1; no reliable D call. In germline, CDR1 is SGHTA, CDR2 FQGNSA. The CDR3 is 15 residues long. V was clipped by 2 bases and J by 0 bases, with 8 bases between them. CDR3 protein: CASSLSPSSYNEQFF. In DNA form, the CDR3 reads TGTGCCAGCAGCTTATCCCCGAGCTCCTACAATGAGCAGTTCTTC. Filled out from reference TRBV7-2 and TRBJ2-1, the complete variable domain reads GAGVSQSPSNKVTEKGKDVELRCDPISGHTALYWYRQSLGQGLEFLIYFQGNSAPDKSGLPSDRFSAERTGGSVSTLTIQRTQQEDSAVYLCASSLSPSSYNEQFFGPGTRLTVL.

V is TRBV19 and J is TRBJ1-1, with D tentatively TRBD1 (5 bases). Trimming removed 5 bases at V and 3 bases at J, with 13 bases between. The CDR3 spans 14 residues. The germline V gene encodes CDR1 LNHDA and CDR2 SQIVND (reference sequence). CDR3 protein: CASSPGGRYTEAFF. The DNA of the CDR3 is TGTGCCAGTAGTCCGGGGGGGAGATACACTGAAGCTTTCTTT.

The V gene is TRBV27, the J gene TRBJ1-5, with 7 bases aligning to TRBD1. This CDR3 is 15 amino acids long. V was clipped by 6 bases and J by 2 bases; unmatched bases: 7. Germline loops: CDR1 MNHEY, CDR2 SMNVEV (reference sequence). Here the CDR3 reads CASSHGTARNQPQHF. The CDR3 DNA reads TGTGCCAGCAGCCACGGGACAGCCCGCAATCAGCCCCAGCATTTT.

The genes are TRBV5-4 and TRBJ2-5; TRBD1 might be the D (6 bases). Germline CDR1 reads SGHNT; CDR2 reads YYREEE (reference sequence). Trimming removed 4 bases from V and 2 bases from J, with 9 bases in between. CDR3 size: 13 residues. The CDR3 DNA follows: TGTGCCAGCAGCCGAGGACAGCAAGAGACCCAGTACTTC. Translating gives CASSRGQQETQYF.

The V gene is TRBV5-4, the J gene TRBJ2-1, with D hard to call. The CDR3 is 12 amino acids. V was trimmed by 5 bases and J by 5 bases, leaving 8 bases between them. Germline CDR1 reads SGHNT; CDR2 reads YYREEE (reference sequence). The CDR3 bases are TGTGCCAGCAGAACCCTAGACAATGAGCAGTTCTTC. It is translated as CASRTLDNEQFF.

The V gene is TRBV30, the J gene TRBJ2-7, with TRBD1 matching over 8 bases. V shed 1 base and J 4 bases; nucleotides not matched to a gene: 9. Per germline, CDR1 GTSNPN and CDR2 SVGIG (reference sequence). The CDR3 has 15 residues. CDR3: CAWSARGTGDYEQYF. The DNA of the CDR3 is TGTGCCTGGAGTGCCCGCGGGACAGGTGATTACGAGCAGTACTTC.

The chain has TRBV7-3 and TRBJ2-6; TRBD2 agrees at 7 bases. Looked up from germline, CDR1 is SGHTA and CDR2 is FQGTGA. The CDR3 is made up of 16 amino acids. V shed 5 bases and J 4 bases; nucleotides not matched to a gene: 8. The chain's CDR3 is CASSPLGGTGANVLTF. The DNA for the CDR3 is TGTGCCAGCAGCCCCTTGGGAGGGACCGGGGCCAACGTCCTGACTTTC.

The chain recombines TRBV5-1 with TRBJ1-1; possibly TRBD1 for D (5 bases). CDR1 is SGHRS and CDR2 is YFSETQ in the germline V gene. The CDR3 extends over 14 amino acids. V lost 0 bases, J lost 2 bases, and 8 bases lay in between. The CDR3 bases are TGCGCCAGCAGCTTGGAAAGGGGAAACACTGAAGCTTTCTTT. Translating it yields CASSLERGNTEAFF.

The sample holds a few counts of this clone. CDR3 bases: TGTGCCAGTAGTATAGACCCTCCCTACGAGCAGTACTTC. Translating gives CASSIDPPYEQYF. V is TRBV19 and J is TRBJ2-7; no clear D. The CDR3 runs 13 residues. Trimming removed 0 bases from V and 2 bases from J, with 5 bases in between. Germline V gene data show CDR1 as LNHDA and CDR2 as SQIVND (reference sequence).

The V and J genes are TRBV6-5 and TRBJ2-2, with 12 bases identical to TRBD2. The V gene end was trimmed by 5 bases and the J gene end by 7 bases; junction bases not matched to a gene: 5. The CDR3 contains 15 residues. The germline V gene encodes CDR1 MNHEY and CDR2 SVGAGI. CDR3 in amino acids: CASSHRTSGNGELFF. The CDR3 bases are TGTGCCAGCAGTCACAGGACTAGCGGGAACGGGGAGCTGTTTTTT.

This chain links TRBV4-1 with TRBJ1-2; D not certain. The germline gives CDR1 MGHRA, CDR2 YSYEKL. V was shortened by 0 bases and J by 4 bases, with 15 bases between the two germline ends. The CDR3 is 16 residues long. This chain's CDR3 is CASSQDRTAGGYGYTF. In DNA form, the CDR3 reads TGCGCCAGCAGCCAAGATCGAACAGCGGGCGGCTATGGCTACACCTTC.

This clone was counted a single time. J is TRBJ2-1 and V is TRBV29-1; D may be TRBD1 (6 bases). V was pared by 3 bases and J by 6 bases, with 12 bases between. CDR1 is SQVTM, CDR2 ANQGSEA, per germline. This CDR3 spans 13 amino acids. CDR3 protein: CSVDYRVFNEQFF. In DNA, the CDR3 is TGCAGCGTTGATTACAGGGTATTCAATGAGCAGTTCTTC.

This rearrangement joins TRBV19 to TRBJ1-5, with TRBD1 identical over 7 bases. Unmatched junction bases numbered 11, after V lost 3 bases and J lost 0 bases. From germline, CDR1 is LNHDA and CDR2 SQIVND (reference sequence). This CDR3 is 18 amino acids long. The CDR3 protein is CASSIETGRGYSNQPQHF. DNA for the CDR3: TGTGCCAGTAGTATTGAGACAGGGCGTGGGTATAGCAATCAGCCCCAGCATTTT.

CDR3 coding DNA: TGCGCCAGCAGCCAACCCGAAGGGGTTAATTCACCCCTCCACTTT. This gives the protein CASSQPEGVNSPLHF. J is TRBJ1-6 and V is TRBV4-1; maybe TRBD1 (5 bases). Trimming took 2 bases from V and 6 from J, leaving 11 bases between them. The CDR3 is made up of 15 amino acids. From germline, CDR1 is MGHRA and CDR2 YSYEKL.

V usage is TRBV6-5 and J usage is TRBJ1-1, with 7 bases identical to TRBD1. CDR3 length equals 15 residues. V gave up 4 bases and J gave up 0 bases; unmatched junction bases: 5. The germline V gene has CDR1 MNHEY and CDR2 SVGAGI. The CDR3 DNA follows: TGTGCCAGCAGTTGGACAGGCCTCATGAACACTGAAGCTTTCTTT. Its protein is CASSWTGLMNTEAFF.

This clone has a handful of counts. The rearrangement links TRBV9 to TRBJ1-1; 9 nucleotides match TRBD1. This CDR3 has 15 amino acids. The germline CDR1 and CDR2 sequences are SGDLS and YYNGEE. The V segment lost 0 bases and the J segment 4 bases; nucleotides outside the gene matches: 4. CDR3 in DNA: TGTGCCAGCAGCGTAGGGGACAGGGATGTCACTGAAGCTTTCTTT. Translation gives CASSVGDRDVTEAFF.

V is TRBV7-9 and J is TRBJ1-5; D is unclear. The V end lost 2 bases, the J end lost 4 bases, and 9 bases lay between the germline ends. Germline CDR1 is SEHNR and CDR2 is FQNEAQ (reference sequence). The CDR3 extends over 14 amino acids. CDR3 DNA sequence: TGTGCCAGCAGCTTAATTTCAGAAAATCAGCCCCAGCATTTT. Its translation is CASSLISENQPQHF.